This T cell receptor beta chain came from a study of identical twins. Notes on the study in general: Memory repertoires lacked the insertion deficit that abundant cord blood beta clonotypes showed.

In this sample, this clonotype turned up a few times. Its antigen is unknown. Using its own MiXCR run on the 5' RACE reads, TCRdb lists one record per CDR3 protein. The sample includes hundreds of thousands of distinct CDR3 sequences, 15% to 20% of them seen just once. This CDR3 is built from 15 residues. Germline assignment: CDR1 WNHNN and CDR2 SYGVQD (reference sequence). V was clipped by 5 bases and J by 7 bases, with 17 bases between them. This sample also belongs to another study, concerning T cells expressing NK-cell markers. According to that study: In the group of eight sequenced donors, seven were HCMV-seropositive and one was seronegative. Six donors carried dominant NKG2C+ clonotypes that made up roughly 1.0-7.5% of their CD8+ T cells. There remained a lack of clarity about HCMV specificity of expanded NKG2C+ T cell clones.

The receptor's source is a woman aged 18-35 years in good health. The sequencing input was PBMCs. The V gene is TRBV10-1, the J gene TRBJ2-2; tentatively, D is TRBD1 or TRBD2 (5 bases each). CDR3 in amino acids: CASSRDPMYGGELFF. In nucleotides, the CDR3 is TGCGCCAGCAGTCGGGACCCAATGTACGGCGGGGAGCTGTTTTTT.